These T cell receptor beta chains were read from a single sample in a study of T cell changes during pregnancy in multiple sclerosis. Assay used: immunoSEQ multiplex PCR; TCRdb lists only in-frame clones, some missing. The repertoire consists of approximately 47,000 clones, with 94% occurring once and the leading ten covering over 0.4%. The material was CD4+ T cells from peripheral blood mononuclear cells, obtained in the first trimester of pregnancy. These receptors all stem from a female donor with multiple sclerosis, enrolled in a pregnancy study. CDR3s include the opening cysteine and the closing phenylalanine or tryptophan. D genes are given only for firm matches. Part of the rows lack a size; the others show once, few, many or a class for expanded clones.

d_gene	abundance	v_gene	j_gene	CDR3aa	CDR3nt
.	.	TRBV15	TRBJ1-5	CATSRTGSRISNQPQHF	TGTGCCACCAGCAGAACAGGGTCCCGCATTAGCAATCAGCCCCAGCATTTT
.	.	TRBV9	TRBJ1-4	CASSASARFEKLFF	TGTGCCAGCAGCGCTTCGGCGCGGTTTGAAAAACTGTTTTTT
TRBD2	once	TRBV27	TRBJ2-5	CASSPRPLGLAGGGETQYF	TGTGCCAGCAGTCCTCGCCCTCTTGGACTAGCGGGGGGCGGGGAGACCCAGTACTTC
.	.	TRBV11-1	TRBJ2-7	CASSPTGPTIYEQYF	TGTGCCAGCAGCCCGACAGGCCCTACAATCTACGAGCAGTACTTC
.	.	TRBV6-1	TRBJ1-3	CASMAAFSGNTIYF	TGTGCCAGCATGGCCGCCTTCTCTGGAAACACCATATATTTT
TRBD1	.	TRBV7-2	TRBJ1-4	CASSLGQGREKLFF	TGTGCCAGCAGCCTGGGACAGGGAAGGGAAAAACTGTTTTTT
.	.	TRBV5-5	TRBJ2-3	CASSPRPDKPSTDTQYF	TGTGCCAGCAGCCCCCGACCGGACAAGCCTAGCACAGATACGCAGTATTTT
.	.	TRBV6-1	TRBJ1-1	CASSATAEAFF	TGTGCCAGCAGTGCGACAGCTGAAGCTTTCTTT
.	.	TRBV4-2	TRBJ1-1	CASSQEGRLNTEAFF	TGTGCCAGCAGCCAAGAGGGCAGATTGAACACTGAAGCTTTCTTT
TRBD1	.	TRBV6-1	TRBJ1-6	CASSPYAGGGQNLHF	TGTGCCAGCAGTCCCTATGCGGGGGGGGGACAGAACCTCCACTTT
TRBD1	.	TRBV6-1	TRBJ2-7	CASSAQPGQPYEQYF	TGTGCCAGCAGTGCCCAACCGGGACAGCCTTACGAGCAGTACTTC
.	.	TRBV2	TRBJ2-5	CASKVASWRETQYF	TGTGCCAGTAAAGTAGCGAGTTGGAGGGAGACCCAGTACTTC
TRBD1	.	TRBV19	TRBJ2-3	CASALPGQGADTQYF	TGTGCCAGTGCGCTACCGGGACAGGGGGCCGATACGCAGTATTTT
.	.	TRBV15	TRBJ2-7	CATSRALGGNPYEQYF	TGTGCCACCAGCAGAGCCTTAGGAGGCAACCCCTACGAGCAGTACTTC
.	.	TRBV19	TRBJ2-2	CASTLGKQNTGELFF	TGTGCCAGTACCCTAGGCAAACAGAACACCGGGGAGCTGTTTTTT
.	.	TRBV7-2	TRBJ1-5	CASSVRGGQPQHF	TGTGCCAGCAGCGTTCGAGGGGGACAGCCCCAGCATTTT
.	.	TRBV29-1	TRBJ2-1	CSALTGASYNEQFF	TGCAGCGCTCTAACAGGAGCAAGCTACAATGAGCAGTTCTTC
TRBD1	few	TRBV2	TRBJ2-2	CASRADRSNTGELFF	TGTGCCAGCAGGGCGGACAGGAGTAACACCGGGGAGCTGTTTTTT
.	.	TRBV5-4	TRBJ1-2	CASSLEGATYGYTF	TGTGCCAGCAGCTTGGAAGGGGCCACCTATGGCTACACCTTC
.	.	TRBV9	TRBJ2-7	CASSLTPQGSYEQYF	TGTGCCAGCAGCCTTACGCCTCAGGGATCCTACGAGCAGTACTTC
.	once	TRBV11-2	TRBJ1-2	CASSPQTTSNYGYTF	TGTGCCAGCAGTCCCCAGACAACCTCTAACTATGGCTACACCTTC
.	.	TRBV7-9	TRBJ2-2	CASSPARQKNTGELFF	TGTGCCAGCAGCCCCGCCAGGCAGAAGAACACCGGGGAGCTGTTTTTT
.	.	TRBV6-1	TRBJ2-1	CASSVLRVNEQFF	TGTGCCAGCAGTGTATTGAGGGTCAATGAGCAGTTCTTC
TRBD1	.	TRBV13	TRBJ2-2	CASSSDRGRIGELFF	TGTGCCAGCAGCTCGGACAGGGGGCGGATCGGGGAGCTGTTTTTT
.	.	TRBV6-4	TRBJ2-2	CASSEGAENTGELFF	TGTGCCAGCAGTGAGGGGGCCGAAAACACCGGGGAGCTGTTTTTT
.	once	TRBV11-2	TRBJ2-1	CASSLGRRVDNEQFF	TGTGCCAGCAGCTTAGGGCGTCGGGTAGACAATGAGCAGTTCTTC